This TCR beta chain derives from a study of neoadjuvant anti-PD-1 for oral cavity cancer (dated by TCRdb to the early 2020s). Regarding the study in general: Before undergoing curative-intent surgical resection, most patients got three to four biweekly nivolumab doses at 3 mg/kg. Patients who did not progress were given a fourth nivolumab dose at about day 43 and had definitive surgical resection on days 50-56. Under RECIST 1.1, patients with complete response, partial response or stable disease were classed as responders, and patients with progression were classed as non-responders. The parent correlative cohort had approximately twelve patients and a response rate of 30% to 35%.

Beyond this particular receptor, the publication reports: Larger post-treatment sizes of preexisting intratumoral clones correlated with greater tumor shrinkage, suggesting expansion of preexisting clones contributed to response. TCR analyses included only a few patients per response group, and the authors called for larger cohorts for validation. Higher pretreatment blood TCRbeta clonality and lower post-treatment tumor TCRbeta clonality were correlated with higher pretreatment blood Treg/Th17 ratios.

The germline V gene yields MDHEN for CDR1 and SYDVKM for CDR2. The CDR3 spans 14 residues, from the cysteine through the phenylalanine. Only the CDR3 portion is preserved as DNA: 42 bases, with reading frame beginning at the first base. V is trimmed back by 5 bases and J by 4 bases, and the junction contains 2 bases that no gene match accounts for. This clone was seen a handful of times. This receptor's antigen is unknown. One base away there is no much larger clone; base qualities are not given. For survey sequencing of tumor libraries, mostly 4.8 ug of input genomic DNA was used, and two replicates were run per sample. The immunoSEQ hsTCRbeta kit was used to prepare TCRbeta libraries, following the manufacturer's instructions. An Illumina NovaSeq 6000 S4 flow cell was used to sequence the final libraries, which had first been combined to 3 nM. Per the original workflow: Raw data preprocessing and quality control were performed with the immunoSEQ Analyzer. The analysis was restricted to productive rearrangements, with each unique CDR3 amino acid sequence defining a clonotype. Repertoire clonality was estimated as the Gini-Simpson index, which was computed with the R package tcR. Student's t test was used to compare Gini indices, while Pearson correlation assessed associations with tumor size change. TCRdb holds this immuneACCESS table with in-frame rearrangements only. Some clones are missing; in checked studies, unresolved V genes explain under half, and the rest has no known cause. The V and J calls and the clone size are those of that table, but D and trimming were determined from the DNA. This sample is represented by around 15,000 clones; 36% of them were singletons. The top ten clones comprise 35% to 45% of the sample.

What this sample's time point label stands for: after neoadjuvant nivolumab, at surgical resection. Patients had been newly diagnosed with stage II-IVA oral cavity squamous cell carcinoma, and no prior systemic or radiation treatment had been given to the patients. The cohort consisted of patients with HPV-negative, locally advanced oral cavity squamous cell carcinoma. Samples came from a longitudinal correlative study of a single-arm phase II trial of neoadjuvant nivolumab in oral cavity squamous cell carcinoma. Genomic DNA-based TCRbeta sequencing was performed on subject-matched pre- and post-treatment PBMCs and tumors from three responders and three non-responders. Genomic DNA was isolated from tumor tissue using the Maxwell RSC DNA from Tissue kit.

This TCR was sampled from a person aged 35 to 85 with oral cavity squamous cell carcinoma. The material sequenced was tumor tissue, taken after nivolumab (anti-PD-1) treatment. The V and J genes are TRBV28 and TRBJ2-1; 10 of the junction bases match TRBD2. The CDR3 region has the sequence CASSLAGDYNEQFF. The DNA sequence is TGTGCCAGCAGTCTAGCGGGGGATTACAATGAGCAGTTCTTC.